This T cell receptor (beta chain) came from a study of beta chain features in type 1 diabetes. Isolated RNA was reverse transcribed in full, so expressed TCRB transcripts were sequenced. Method: immunoSEQ multiplex PCR; TCRdb's copy keeps in-frame clones and lacks some. The sample includes 10,000 to 15,000 clones, 40% to 55% of them seen just once. CD4+ naive, central memory, regulatory and stem cell-like memory subsets were isolated by sorting on CD45RO/CCR7/CD25/CD127/CD95/CD27. Looked up from germline, CDR1 is LNHDA and CDR2 is SQIVND (reference sequence). This CDR3 is built from 16 residues. V lost 5 bases to trimming and J lost 4 bases; unmatched junction nucleotides: 13.

The material sequenced was stem cell memory CD4+ T cells from blood. The sequence was obtained from a man younger than 35 in good health. The V gene is TRBV19, the J gene TRBJ2-5; TRBD1 matches at 7 bases. The CDR3 sequence is CASSPHRGQYSETQYF. CDR3 nucleotide sequence: TGTGCCAGTAGTCCTCACCGGGGACAGTACTCAGAGACCCAGTACTTC. Full variable domain (remainder filled in from reference TRBV19 and TRBJ2-5): DGGITQSPKYLFRKEGQNVTLSCEQNLNHDAMYWYRQDPGQGLRLIYYSQIVNDFQKGDIAEGYSVSREKKESFPLTVTSAQKNPTAFYLCASSPHRGQYSETQYFGPGTRLLVL.